The 23 T cell receptor beta chains in this list originate from one sample, sequenced in a study of blood T cell repertoires in COVID-19. Profiled with immunoSEQ multiplex PCR; TCRdb holds only in-frame clones, not every one. The repertoire holds about 76,000 clones, with around 86% as singletons. Sequenced input: peripheral blood. These receptors originate from a human donor in a cohort sampled during active COVID-19.

The V gene is TRBV5-6, the J gene TRBJ1-2, with D perhaps TRBD1 (5 bases). The CDR3 runs to 13 residues. The V end lost 0 bases, the J end lost 3 bases, and 6 bases lay between the germline ends. Germline V gene data show CDR1 as SGHDT and CDR2 as YYEEEE. The CDR3 DNA reads as TGTGCCAGCAGCTTGGTCAGGGACTATGGCTACACCTTC. Its translation: CASSLVRDYGYTF.

V and J are TRBV5-1 and TRBJ2-7; 9 nucleotides line up with TRBD1. The germline gives CDR1 SGHRS, CDR2 YFSETQ. V lost 4 bases, J lost 0 bases, and 8 bases stayed unmatched. The CDR3 consists of 16 residues. The CDR3 loop is CASSPMTGGTSYEQYF. The CDR3 coding sequence is TGCGCCAGCAGCCCTATGACAGGGGGTACCTCCTACGAGCAGTACTTC.

The chain uses TRBV29-1 and TRBJ2-7; TRBD1 aligns across 10 bases. Germline lookup yields CDR1 SQVTM and CDR2 ANQGSEA. This CDR3 has 15 amino acids. The V segment lost 7 bases and the J segment 0 bases; nucleotides outside the gene matches: 9. CDR3 residues: CSADFRQGASYEQYF. The CDR3, as DNA: TGCAGCGCAGACTTCCGACAGGGGGCCTCCTACGAGCAGTACTTC.

This chain joins TRBV6-1 and TRBJ2-7, with 7 bases fitting TRBD1. Germline lookup yields CDR1 MNHNS and CDR2 SASEGT. This CDR3 is 16 amino acids long. The junction had 11 bases not matched to a gene; V was cut back by 2 bases and J by 4 bases. The CDR3 region is CASSERSSQGTYEQYF. For the CDR3, the DNA is TGTGCCAGCAGTGAAAGGTCGTCACAGGGGACATACGAGCAGTACTTC.

V gene TRBV11-2 combines with J gene TRBJ2-1, with 11 nucleotides matching TRBD2. The CDR3 is made up of 16 amino acids. Germline V CDR1 and CDR2: SGHAT, FQNNGV. With 5 bases clipped from V and 4 bases from J, the junction kept 7 bases outside the gene matches. The CDR3 DNA sequence: TGTGCCAGCAGCCCGTATAGCGGGGGGGTTTACAATGAGCAGTTCTTC. This sequence encodes CASSPYSGGVYNEQFF.

The chain employs TRBV7-3 and TRBJ1-1; D call uncertain. Germline lookup yields CDR1 SGHTA and CDR2 FQGTGA. The CDR3 consists of 14 residues. V was cut by 5 bases and J by 3 bases, with 13 bases left in between. CDR3 amino acids: CASSPAGSDTEAFF. In DNA, the CDR3 is TGTGCCAGCAGCCCGGCGGGTTCTGACACTGAAGCTTTCTTT. Supplemented by reference TRBV7-3 and TRBJ1-1, the full variable domain reads GAGVSQTPSNKVTEKGKYVELRCDPISGHTALYWYRQSLGQGPEFLIYFQGTGAADDSGLPNDRFFAVRPEGSVSTLKIQRTERGDSAVYLCASSPAGSDTEAFFGQGTRLTVV.

This rearrangement joins TRBV7-6 to TRBJ2-3, with 8 bases lining up with TRBD1. With 2 bases clipped from V and 2 bases from J, the junction kept 9 bases outside the gene matches. The germline gives CDR1 SGHVS, CDR2 FNYEAQ. CDR3 length: 17 amino acids. The CDR3, as DNA: TGTGCCAGCAGCTTATCCCCAGACAGGGGAGACACAGATACGCAGTATTTT. Translated: CASSLSPDRGDTDTQYF.

This clone has only a few counts. Here the CDR3 reads CASSHLGQGAYEQYF. As DNA, the CDR3 is TGTGCCAGCAGCCACCTAGGACAGGGGGCCTACGAGCAGTACTTC. This chain links TRBV5-6 with TRBJ2-7; TRBD1 matches 10 bases. CDR1 is SGHDT and CDR2 is YYEEEE in the germline V gene. CDR3 length: 15 residues. V lost 4 bases to trimming and J lost 2 bases; unmatched junction nucleotides: 6. Supplemented by reference TRBV5-6 and TRBJ2-7, the full variable domain reads DAGVTQSPTHLIKTRGQQVTLRCSPKSGHDTVSWYQQALGQGPQFIFQYYEEEERQRGNFPDRFSGHQFPNYSSELNVNALLLGDSALYLCASSHLGQGAYEQYFGPGTRLTVT.

CDR3 in amino acids: CASRQPQTGGGEKLFF. CDR3 sequence (DNA): TGTGCCAGCAGACAACCCCAAACAGGGGGCGGTGAAAAACTGTTTTTT. This rearrangement joins TRBV2 to TRBJ1-4; 9 bases agree with TRBD1. The CDR3 runs to 16 residues. The V gene end was trimmed by 6 bases and the J gene end by 7 bases; junction bases not matched to a gene: 12. Germline V gene data show CDR1 as SNHLY and CDR2 as FYNNEI.

This rearrangement joins TRBV5-1 to TRBJ2-5; D remains unclear. Trimming took off 4 bases at V and 4 bases at J, with 11 bases between the two ends. The CDR3 covers 13 residues. Germline CDR1 SGHRS, CDR2 YFSETQ. The chain's CDR3 is CASSQTRRETQYF. DNA for the CDR3: TGCGCCAGCAGCCAGACACGACGAGAGACCCAGTACTTC.

The chain employs TRBV5-4 and TRBJ1-1; a weak D match, TRBD1 (5 bases). The V end was cut by 4 bases, the J end by 3 bases, with 13 bases between. Germline CDR1 reads SGHNT; CDR2 reads YYREEE (reference sequence). The CDR3 has 14 residues. This CDR3 is CASSLQGEDTEAFF. The CDR3, as DNA: TGTGCCAGCAGCCTTCAGGGTGAGGACACTGAAGCTTTCTTT.

The chain has TRBV2 and TRBJ1-6; D call uncertain. The ends were cut back, 3 bases at V and 9 bases at J, with 6 bases in the middle. Germline V gene lookup returns CDR1 SNHLY and CDR2 FYNNEI. The CDR3 contains 12 residues. This chain's CDR3 is CASSDSFSPLHF. CDR3 DNA: TGTGCCAGCAGTGACAGTTTTTCACCCCTCCACTTT.

The V gene is TRBV15, the J gene TRBJ1-4; unclear D gene. This CDR3 comprises 16 residues. Trimming stripped 3 bases from V and 0 bases from J, with 11 bases between. Per the germline V gene, CDR1 is LNHNV and CDR2 is YYDKDF (reference sequence). CDR3 DNA sequence: TGTGCCACCAGCAGTGGGCTCTCAGCAACTAATGAAAAACTGTTTTTT. Protein product: CATSSGLSATNEKLFF. Based on the CDR3 plus reference TRBV15 and TRBJ1-4, the full variable domain is DAMVIQNPRYQVTQFGKPVTLSCSQTLNHNVMYWYQQKSSQAPKLLFHYYDKDFNNEADTPDNFQSRRPNTSFCFLDIRSPGLGDTAMYLCATSSGLSATNEKLFFGSGTQLSVL.

The chain has TRBV15 and TRBJ2-1; 12 nucleotides align to TRBD2. CDR1 is LNHNV and CDR2 is YYDKDF in the germline V gene (reference sequence). With V trimmed by 1 base and J by 0 bases, 10 bases remained unmatched. The CDR3 loop spans 20 amino acids. CDR3 sequence: CATSRAPGVLAGGSYNEQFF. In nucleotides, the CDR3 is TGTGCCACCAGCAGAGCCCCAGGGGTACTAGCGGGGGGCTCCTACAATGAGCAGTTCTTC.

The CDR3 coding sequence is TGCGCCAGCAGCGGGGGCGTGAGGGAGACCCAGTACTTC. Encoded protein: CASSGGVRETQYF. The J gene is TRBJ2-5, the V gene TRBV5-1, with D tentatively TRBD1 (6 bases). Germline CDR1 SGHRS, CDR2 YFSETQ. V lost 4 bases and J lost 5, with 12 bases in between. This CDR3 has 13 residues.

The chain recombines TRBV20-1 with TRBJ2-7, with D possibly being TRBD1 (7 bases). The CDR3 sequence is 10 residues long. Germline V gene sequence: CDR1 DFQATT, CDR2 SNEGSKA (reference sequence). CDR3 in amino acids: CSGGQSEQYF. The DNA of the CDR3 is TGCAGCGGGGGACAGAGCGAGCAGTACTTC.

The CDR3 here is CASSPRTSGGNEQFF. CDR3 DNA: TGTGCCAGCAGCCCCCGGACTAGCGGGGGCAATGAGCAGTTCTTC. The V and J genes are TRBV6-2 or TRBV6-3 and TRBJ2-1; TRBD2 matches 13 bases. Losses at the gene ends were 6 bases for V and 6 bases for J; bases not matched to a gene: 5. The length of the CDR3 is 15 residues. Germline V CDR1 and CDR2: MNHEY, SVGEGT.

The V call is TRBV2, the J call TRBJ2-3; 10 nucleotides match TRBD2. CDR3 size: 18 residues. V trimming: 8 bases; J trimming: 5 bases; junction bases outside the gene matches: 19. Looked up from germline, CDR1 is SNHLY and CDR2 is FYNNEI. CDR3 bases: TGTGCCAGCCTTACTACTTTACCCGGGACTAGCGAGAGAGATACGCAGTATTTT. Its protein is CASLTTLPGTSERDTQYF.

The CDR3 DNA sequence: TGTGCCAGTAGTGACCTCCAGGGATATGGCTACACCTTC. Translation gives CASSDLQGYGYTF. This chain links TRBV19 with TRBJ1-2, with a tentative D call TRBD1 (5 bases). Germline V gives CDR1 LNHDA, CDR2 SQIVND (reference sequence). The CDR3 is 13 amino acids. V was trimmed by 5 bases and J by 5 bases, leaving 12 bases between them.

This clone turned up a few times. The chain recombines TRBV7-8 with TRBJ2-7, with 8 bases matching TRBD2. The ends lost 4 bases at V and 1 base at J; junction bases unmatched: 9. There are 16 residues in the CDR3. Germline CDR1 is SGHVS and CDR2 is FQNEAQ. As DNA, the CDR3 is TGTGCCAGCAGCTCCATCCCGGGGGGGGCTTCCTACGAGCAGTACTTC. Protein product: CASSSIPGGASYEQYF. The full variable domain, in which reference TRBV7-8 and TRBJ2-7 provide the parts outside the CDR3, is GAGVSQSPRYKVAKRGQDVALRCDPISGHVSLFWYQQALGQGPEFLTYFQNEAQLDKSGLPSDRFFAERPEGSVSTLKIQRTQQEDSAVYLCASSSIPGGASYEQYFGPGTRLTVT.

This chain uses TRBV24-1 with TRBJ2-2; 9 bases fit TRBD1. V dropped 7 bases and J dropped 3; count of bases not matched to a gene: 5. There are 15 residues in the CDR3. The V gene's germline CDR1 is KGHDR and CDR2 SFDVKD. Here the CDR3 DNA reads TGTGCCACCAGCACAGGGGGCGCCGACACCGGGGAGCTGTTTTTT. This codes for CATSTGGADTGELFF.

This sequence joins TRBV12-3 or TRBV12-4 and TRBJ1-4; a possible D gene is TRBD1 (5 bases). Trimming removed 5 bases at V and 8 bases at J, with 12 bases between. This CDR3 is built from 13 residues. The chain's CDR3 is CASSIGTGEKLFF. The CDR3 coding sequence is TGTGCCAGCAGTATAGGGACGGGGGAAAAACTGTTTTTT.

This clone was detected ten times or more. Distinct nucleotide sequences in the sample also encode this CDR3. This chain links TRBV3-1 (or the pseudogene TRBV3-2) with TRBJ2-7; D remains ambiguous. The CDR3 has 12 residues. In germline, CDR1 is LGHDT, CDR2 YNNKEL (reference sequence). With 2 bases removed from V and 3 bases from J, the gap between germline ends came to 5 bases. For the CDR3, the DNA is TGTGCCAGCAGCCAAAACATCTACGAGCAGTACTTC. Amino acid sequence: CASSQNIYEQYF.